The 13 T cell receptor beta chains given below trace back to one sample, sequenced in a study of cytomegalovirus exposure and HLA in healthy donors. Use of 60 Vbeta and 13 Jbeta primers characterized the PCR. TCRdb keeps only in-frame clones here, not all; method: immunoSEQ multiplex PCR. The sample lists 60,000 to 70,000 clones; 60% to 85% were seen once. Sequenced input: PBMCs. Receptor source: a male donor in good health and CMV-seropositive.

This rearrangement joins TRBV6-6 to TRBJ2-7; TRBD1 agrees at 10 bases. The germline gives CDR1 MNHNY, CDR2 SVGAGI (reference sequence). V was clipped by 6 bases and J by 7 bases; unmatched bases: 9. The CDR3 totals 14 residues. The CDR3 region has the DNA TGTGCCAGCAGCCCGGGACAGGGGTCTCGTGAGCAGTACTTC. It translates to CASSPGQGSREQYF.

The chain has TRBV2 and TRBJ1-2; 11 bases line up with TRBD1. CDR1 and CDR2 from the germline V gene are SNHLY and FYNNEI. There are 14 residues in the CDR3. J was trimmed by 5 bases and V by 6 bases; bases with no gene match: 5. CDR3 sequence reads: CASSLGQGGYGYTF. In DNA form, the CDR3 reads TGTGCCAGCAGCTTGGGACAGGGGGGATATGGCTACACCTTC.

This sequence joins TRBV7-2 and TRBJ1-6, with 8 bases matching TRBD1. CDR3 length equals 15 residues. The V gene end was trimmed by 8 bases and the J gene end by 7 bases; junction bases not matched to a gene: 10. CDR1 SGHTA and CDR2 FQGNSA come from the germline V gene. CDR3 sequence: CASRSGQGWNSPLHF. The CDR3 bases are TGTGCCAGCCGGAGCGGACAGGGATGGAATTCACCCCTCCACTTT.

V and J are TRBV27 and TRBJ2-7; TRBD1 agrees at 11 bases. Losses at the gene ends were 6 bases for V and 1 base for J; bases not matched to a gene: 5. Germline V gives CDR1 MNHEY, CDR2 SMNVEV (reference sequence). This CDR3 has 15 residues. CDR3 sequence (DNA): TGTGCCAGCAGCACCCGGGACAGGGGGTCCTACGAGCAGTACTTC. Its translation: CASSTRDRGSYEQYF.

The chain uses TRBV2 and TRBJ1-4; 9 bases match TRBD1. In germline, CDR1 is SNHLY, CDR2 FYNNEI. The CDR3 totals 17 residues. Trimming cost V 6 bases and J 6 bases; bases outside gene matches: 14. Here the CDR3 DNA reads TGTGCCAGCAGCGCCGGGACAGGGCTTTTTAGAGATGAAAAACTGTTTTTT. Its protein product is CASSAGTGLFRDEKLFF.

The chain's CDR3 is CASSHPTGPTGTEAFF. The CDR3 nucleotides are TGCGCCAGCAGCCATCCGACAGGTCCTACCGGCACTGAAGCTTTCTTT. This chain links TRBV4-1 with TRBJ1-1; weak D call: TRBD1 (6 bases). V was clipped by 3 bases and J by 4 bases, with 18 bases between them. This CDR3 comprises 16 residues. Germline CDR1 is MGHRA and CDR2 is YSYEKL.

The chain joins TRBV2 to TRBJ1-1, with unresolved D. Germline CDR1 is SNHLY and CDR2 is FYNNEI. The CDR3 sequence is 17 residues long. V lost 6 bases and J 1 base, leaving 21 bases between the germline ends. CDR3 DNA: TGTGCCAGCAGCCACCCCTTGGTCCCACGGGGGAACACTGAAGCTTTCTTT. It yields the protein CASSHPLVPRGNTEAFF.

V usage is TRBV5-1 and J usage is TRBJ2-1; 8 bases align to TRBD2. The CDR3 has 15 amino acids. J was trimmed by 5 bases and V by 3 bases; bases with no gene match: 7. The germline V gene has CDR1 SGHRS and CDR2 YFSETQ. CDR3 DNA: TGCGCCAGCAGCTCCCCGCGCGGGGGGCACAATGAGCAGTTCTTC. It specifies CASSSPRGGHNEQFF.

In its sample, this clone was seen a few times. The chain couples TRBV7-2 to TRBJ2-3; 9 bases are shared with TRBD1. This CDR3 contains 15 residues. The J segment lost 6 bases and the V segment lost 4 bases, leaving 8 bases of the junction unmatched. CDR1 is SGHTA and CDR2 is FQGNSA in the germline V gene. This chain's CDR3 is CASSYIQGAGDTQYF. The DNA of the CDR3 is TGTGCCAGCAGCTACATACAGGGGGCGGGGGATACGCAGTATTTT.

This clone was seen just once. The rearrangement links TRBV7-8 to TRBJ2-2; 10 bases agree with TRBD2. The germline V gene has CDR1 SGHVS and CDR2 FQNEAQ. V was clipped by 0 bases and J by 6 bases; unmatched bases: 4. This CDR3 has 16 residues. The CDR3 here is CASSLAKSGGAGELFF. CDR3 nucleotides: TGTGCCAGCAGCTTAGCCAAAAGCGGGGGGGCCGGGGAGCTGTTTTTT.

The chain has TRBV14 and TRBJ1-1; D gene uncertain. The CDR3 sequence is 15 residues long. Trimming took off 2 bases at V and 8 bases at J, with 18 bases between the two ends. Germline V gene lookup returns CDR1 SGHDN and CDR2 FVKESK. This CDR3 is CASSQLGSEGVEAFF. Written as DNA, the CDR3 is TGTGCCAGCAGCCAACTGGGTTCCGAGGGAGTCGAAGCTTTCTTT.

The V and J genes are TRBV5-6 and TRBJ2-5; D might be TRBD2 (7 bases). Between the trimmed V and J ends, which lost 3 bases and 4 bases, there was a span of 22 bases. This CDR3 contains 17 residues. Germline V gives CDR1 SGHDT, CDR2 YYEEEE. CDR3 nucleotide sequence: TGTGCCAGCAGCTGGGGTCCGGCACGGGGGGCGGGAGAGACCCAGTACTTC. This gives the protein CASSWGPARGAGETQYF.

The CDR3 region is CASSLSGTAADTQYF. DNA of the CDR3: TGTGCCAGCAGCTTGAGCGGGACGGCCGCAGATACGCAGTATTTT. V gene TRBV5-8 combines with J gene TRBJ2-3; 7 bases fit TRBD2. Germline V gene sequence: CDR1 SGHTS, CDR2 YDEGEE. V shed 1 base, J shed 4 bases, and the junction held 6 bases outside the gene matches. This CDR3 contains 15 residues.